What follows is one T cell receptor beta chain and its context. Germline CDR1 SQVTM, CDR2 ANQGSEA. The CDR3 is made up of 13 amino acids. Trimming cost V 3 bases and J 3 bases; bases outside gene matches: 5. This record comes from a study of blood T cell repertoires in COVID-19. The repertoire was sequenced with immunoSEQ multiplex PCR; TCRdb's copy has only in-frame clones and lacks some. This sample has about 150,000 clones, with roughly 85% found just once. This clonotype was obtained from a man between 65 and 80 years old with acute or convalescent COVID-19. Sequencing used peripheral blood. The V and J genes are TRBV29-1 and TRBJ2-7; 7 nucleotides align to TRBD2. The CDR3 DNA follows: TGCAGCGTTGACGGCGGGAGCGGCTACGAGCAGTACTTC. It encodes CSVDGGSGYEQYF.